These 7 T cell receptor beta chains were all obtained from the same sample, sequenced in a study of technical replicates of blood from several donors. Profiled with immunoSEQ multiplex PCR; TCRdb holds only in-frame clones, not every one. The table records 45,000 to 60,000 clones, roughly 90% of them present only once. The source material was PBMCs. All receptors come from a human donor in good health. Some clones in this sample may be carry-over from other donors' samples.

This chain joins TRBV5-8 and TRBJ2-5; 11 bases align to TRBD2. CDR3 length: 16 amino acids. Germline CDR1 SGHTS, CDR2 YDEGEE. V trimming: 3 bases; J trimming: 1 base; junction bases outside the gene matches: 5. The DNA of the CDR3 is TGTGCCAGCAGCTGGACCGGGACTAGCGGCCAAGAGACCCAGTACTTC. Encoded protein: CASSWTGTSGQETQYF.

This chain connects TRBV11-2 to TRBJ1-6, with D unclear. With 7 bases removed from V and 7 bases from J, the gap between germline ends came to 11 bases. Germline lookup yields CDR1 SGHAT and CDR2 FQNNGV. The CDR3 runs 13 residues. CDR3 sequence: CASTRGGNSPLHF. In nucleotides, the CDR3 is TGTGCCAGCACCCGAGGCGGAAATTCACCCCTCCACTTT.

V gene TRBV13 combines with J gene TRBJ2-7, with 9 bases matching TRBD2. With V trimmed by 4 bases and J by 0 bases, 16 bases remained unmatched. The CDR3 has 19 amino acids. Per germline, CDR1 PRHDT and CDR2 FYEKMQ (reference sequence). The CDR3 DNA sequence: TGTGCCAGCAGCTCGACGGGAGTCGCGGGGGGGCCAAGCTCCTACGAGCAGTACTTC. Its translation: CASSSTGVAGGPSSYEQYF.

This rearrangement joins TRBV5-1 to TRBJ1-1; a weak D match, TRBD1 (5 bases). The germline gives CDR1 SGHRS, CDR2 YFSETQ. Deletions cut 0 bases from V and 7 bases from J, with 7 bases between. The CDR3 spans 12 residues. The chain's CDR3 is CASSLEGFEAFF. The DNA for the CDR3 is TGCGCCAGCAGCTTGGAGGGGTTTGAAGCTTTCTTT.

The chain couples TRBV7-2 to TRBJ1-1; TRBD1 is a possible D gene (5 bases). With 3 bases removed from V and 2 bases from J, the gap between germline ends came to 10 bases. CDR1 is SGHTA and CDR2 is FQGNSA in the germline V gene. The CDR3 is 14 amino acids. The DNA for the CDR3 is TGTGCCAGCAGCTTCTGGACACCTAACACTGAAGCTTTCTTT. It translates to CASSFWTPNTEAFF. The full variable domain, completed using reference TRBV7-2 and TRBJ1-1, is GAGVSQSPSNKVTEKGKDVELRCDPISGHTALYWYRQSLGQGLEFLIYFQGNSAPDKSGLPSDRFSAERTGGSVSTLTIQRTQQEDSAVYLCASSFWTPNTEAFFGQGTRLTVV.

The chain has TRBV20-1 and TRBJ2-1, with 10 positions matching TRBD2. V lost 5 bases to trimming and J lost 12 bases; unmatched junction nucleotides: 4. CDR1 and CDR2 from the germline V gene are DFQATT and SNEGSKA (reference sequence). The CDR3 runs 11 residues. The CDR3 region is CSAEREGSQFF. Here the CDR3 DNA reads TGCAGTGCTGAGCGGGAGGGATCGCAGTTCTTC.

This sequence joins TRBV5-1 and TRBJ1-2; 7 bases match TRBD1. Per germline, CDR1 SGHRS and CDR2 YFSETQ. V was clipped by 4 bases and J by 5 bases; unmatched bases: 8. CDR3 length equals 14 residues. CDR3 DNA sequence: TGCGCCAGCAGCCCCGAAGGGGGCGCGTATGGCTACACCTTC. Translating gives CASSPEGGAYGYTF.